The following is a T cell receptor (beta chain) sequence with its context. Antigen: not known. This sample was included in a study of cytomegalovirus exposure and HLA in healthy donors. Findings and limits, study-wide: The availability of immune exposure information extended only to CMV serostatus. Analyses of presence and absence presupposed an approximately uniform sequencing depth across donors.

Vbeta (60) and Jbeta (13) primers were used in the PCR. Only in-frame clones appear in the TCRdb table, and some are missing; sequencing was by immunoSEQ multiplex PCR. The profile shows some 270,000 clones, around nine tenths of them singletons. Input material: PBMCs. The receptor was derived from a girl between 2 and 10 years old in good health and CMV-seronegative.

In DNA form, the CDR3 reads TGTGCCAGCAGCTTTTCAGGGTATCTAGAGACCCAGTACTTC. Protein product: CASSFSGYLETQYF. The rearrangement links TRBV5-6 to TRBJ2-5, with D perhaps TRBD1 (5 bases). Trimming removed 2 bases from V and 4 bases from J, with 12 bases in between. CDR3 length equals 14 residues. Germline V lookup: CDR1 SGHDT, CDR2 YYEEEE. The variable domain in full, with the rest retrieved from reference TRBV5-6 and TRBJ2-5, is DAGVTQSPTHLIKTRGQQVTLRCSPKSGHDTVSWYQQALGQGPQFIFQYYEEEERQRGNFPDRFSGHQFPNYSSELNVNALLLGDSALYLCASSFSGYLETQYFGPGTRLLVL.